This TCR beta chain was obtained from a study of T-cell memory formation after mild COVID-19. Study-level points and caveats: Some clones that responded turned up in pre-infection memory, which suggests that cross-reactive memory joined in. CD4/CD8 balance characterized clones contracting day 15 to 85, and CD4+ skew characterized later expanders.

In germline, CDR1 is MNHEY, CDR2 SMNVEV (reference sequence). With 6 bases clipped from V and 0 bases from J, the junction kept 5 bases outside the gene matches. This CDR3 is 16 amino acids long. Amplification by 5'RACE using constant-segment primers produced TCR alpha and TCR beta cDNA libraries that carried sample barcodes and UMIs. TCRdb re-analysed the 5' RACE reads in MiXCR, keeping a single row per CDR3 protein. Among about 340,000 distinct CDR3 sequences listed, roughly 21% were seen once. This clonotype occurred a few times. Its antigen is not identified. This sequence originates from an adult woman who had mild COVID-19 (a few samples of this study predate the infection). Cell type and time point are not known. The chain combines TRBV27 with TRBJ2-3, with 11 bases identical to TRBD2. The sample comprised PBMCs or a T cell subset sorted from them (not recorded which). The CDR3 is CASRIAGGISTDTQYF. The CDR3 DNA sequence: TGTGCCAGCAGAATAGCGGGAGGGATTAGCACAGATACGCAGTATTTT.